The TCR beta chain described here comes from a study of T-cell reconstitution after alpha-beta-depleted transplantation in children. Whole-study results and caveats: Among T cells one year after transplant, newly produced cells accounted for most counts and diversity. Several hundred expanded graft clones reportedly gave rise to the alpha-beta T cells present about two months after transplant.

This CDR3 has 16 residues. The V and J ends lost 5 bases and 2 bases respectively, with 17 bases between them. CDR1 and CDR2 (germline): SGHTA, FQGNSA. The library targeted TCRbeta and was prepared with unique molecular identifiers. TCRdb processed the PCR reads anew with MiXCR; each CDR3 protein has one entry. The data show 530,000 or so distinct CDR3 sequences, 25% to 30% seen once. Concerning this clonotype itself: Its antigen is not known.

V and J are TRBV7-2 and TRBJ2-3; tentatively, D is TRBD1 or TRBD2 (5 bases each). The sequencing used PBMCs, collected before TCRalphabeta/CD19-depleted stem cell transplant. The source of this sequence is a boy in the first two years of life with Wiskott-Aldrich syndrome, due to receive a stem cell transplant. This CDR3 is CASSPLAGTVTDTQYF. CDR3 nucleotides: TGTGCCAGCAGCCCCTTAGCCGGGACGGTCACAGATACGCAGTATTTT.